This entry concerns a single TCR beta chain. Antigen specificity is unknown. The entry originates in a study of Ad26.COV2.S vaccination and SARS-CoV-2 variants. Study-wide results and limits: Participants given vaccine showed non-spike TCR breadth similar to that of placebo recipients. Reportedly, spike-specific CD8+ and CD4+ T cell responses achieved substantial breadth once vaccination had taken place. Possibly, TCR breadth and depth analyses underestimated total T cell responses.

The V and J ends lost 3 bases and 5 bases respectively, with 10 bases between them. The CDR3 runs to 14 residues. CDR1 is PRHDT and CDR2 is FYEKMQ in the germline V gene (reference sequence). The repertoire was sequenced with immunoSEQ multiplex PCR; TCRdb's copy has only in-frame clones and lacks some. The sample lists roughly 680,000 clones, 89% seen once, with nearly 1.5% in the top ten. Indicated treatment: some 20 received Ad26.COV2.S at low or high dose, single or two shots; several received placebo; per-sample allocation not given. Collection of the samples took place on day 63 after the first injection of vaccine or placebo. An Ad26 vector was used to express Wuhan-strain SARS-CoV-2 spike as the vaccine.

The V and J genes are TRBV13 and TRBJ2-2, with D possibly TRBD1 on 6 matching bases. Sequenced here: peripheral blood, sampled in a trial of Ad26.COV2.S vaccine versus placebo. The origin of this receptor is a person between 18 and 65 years old who received the Ad26.COV2.S COVID-19 vaccine or a placebo. In nucleotides, the CDR3 is TGTGCCAGCAGCTTCAGGGGCTGGACCGGGGAGCTGTTTTTT. Translating gives CASSFRGWTGELFF.